Following are 26 T cell receptor beta chains from one sample sequenced in a study of beta chain features in type 1 diabetes. General observations from the study: All four CD4+ subsets from Type 1 diabetes patients carried moderately but significantly shorter TCRB CDR3s.

Every bit of the isolated RNA underwent reverse transcription, so sequencing read expressed TCRB transcripts. Data came from immunoSEQ multiplex PCR; TCRdb stores just in-frame clones and leaves some out. The sample yields about 660,000 clones, 11% to 15% seen once. Which antigens these TCRs recognize remains unknown. The sample consisted of naive CD4+ T cells from blood. The receptors shown here come from a man in his late teens or twenties with type 1 diabetes.

J is TRBJ1-5 and V is TRBV30, with D possibly matching TRBD1 (6 bases). The CDR3 loop spans 16 amino acids. Trimming pared 1 base from V and 1 base from J, leaving 14 bases between. Germline CDR1 and CDR2: GTSNPN and SVGIG (reference sequence). The CDR3 loop is CAWSALTGLSNQPQHF. The CDR3 nucleotides read TGTGCCTGGAGTGCCCTTACAGGGTTGAGCAATCAGCCCCAGCATTTT.

V and J are TRBV6-1 and TRBJ1-2, with D tentatively TRBD1 (6 bases). CDR1 MNHNS and CDR2 SASEGT come from the germline V gene. V lost 5 bases, J lost 5 bases, and 12 bases lay in between. The CDR3 consists of 13 residues. The CDR3 loop reads CASSNRVWYGYTF. DNA of the CDR3: TGTGCCAGCAGTAACAGGGTATGGTATGGCTACACCTTC.

This clone was detected only a few times. V is TRBV4-1 and J is TRBJ2-7; TRBD1 aligns across 8 bases. Germline lookup yields CDR1 MGHRA and CDR2 YSYEKL. The V gene end was trimmed by 8 bases and the J gene end by 6 bases; junction bases not matched to a gene: 12. The CDR3 loop spans 14 amino acids. The DNA for the CDR3 is TGCGCCAGCGCCCGCCTTACAACAGGGGGCGAGCAGTACTTC. Its protein is CASARLTTGGEQYF.

This clone has a handful of counts. This chain uses TRBV7-9 with TRBJ2-4; TRBD2 might be the D (5 bases). Trimming took 0 bases from V and 6 from J, leaving 12 bases between them. Germline CDR1 reads SEHNR; CDR2 reads FQNEAQ (reference sequence). The CDR3 length is 15 residues. The CDR3 DNA reads as TGTGCCAGCAGCTTAGCCGGGGTCGTGGTAAACATTCAGTACTTC. Its translation is CASSLAGVVVNIQYF.

The chain uses TRBV10-3 and TRBJ1-1; TRBD1 matches at 7 bases. V dropped 2 bases and J dropped 1; count of bases not matched to a gene: 13. Germline CDR1 is ENHRY and CDR2 is SYGVKD. The CDR3 loop spans 18 amino acids. The CDR3 region has the DNA TGTGCCATCAGTGAGACCCGGGACAGTCTTCTTACGAACACTGAAGCTTTCTTT. Its translation is CAISETRDSLLTNTEAFF.

V and J are TRBV9 and TRBJ1-2; D unclear. The germline V gene encodes CDR1 SGDLS and CDR2 YYNGEE. The CDR3 loop spans 11 amino acids. The germline V and J ends were trimmed by 4 bases and 8 bases, with 9 bases remaining between them. The CDR3 DNA reads TGTGCCAGCAGCTCCCCCGGCGGCTACACCTTC. It is translated as CASSSPGGYTF.

The chain uses TRBV30 and TRBJ1-4; D uncertain. There are 14 residues in the CDR3. V lost 5 bases, J lost 4 bases, and 14 bases lay in between. CDR1 is GTSNPN, CDR2 SVGIG, per germline (reference sequence). The CDR3, as DNA: TGTGCCTGGGGTACGGGCGCCATTAATGAAAAACTGTTTTTT. This encodes CAWGTGAINEKLFF.

The genes are TRBV11-2 and TRBJ2-6, with a tentative D call TRBD2 (7 bases). The CDR3 totals 15 residues. Trimming shortened V by 5 bases and J by 6 bases, and 14 bases separated the two germline ends. Germline CDR1 SGHAT, CDR2 FQNNGV. The CDR3 sequence is CASSPQGRVANVLTF. The CDR3 DNA reads TGTGCCAGCAGCCCTCAGGGGAGGGTGGCCAACGTCCTGACTTTC.

This clone has only a few counts. The V and J genes are TRBV21-1 and TRBJ2-1; the table's TRBD1 call for D was not verified on the DNA. TRBV21-1 corresponds to a pseudogene. The CDR3 extends over 18 amino acids. The CDR3 DNA reads as TGTGCCAGCAGCAAAGAGACGAGCCGGGACAGGGGGCAAGATGAGCAGTTCTTC. Amino acids: CASSKETSRDRGQDEQFF.

The chain is built from TRBV6-5 and TRBJ2-6; D tentatively reads TRBD1 or TRBD2 (6 bases each). This CDR3 has 15 amino acids. The V gene's germline CDR1 is MNHEY and CDR2 SVGAGI. Trimming removed 4 bases from V and 2 bases from J, with 9 bases in between. The CDR3 sequence is CASSLRGAGANVLTF. The CDR3, as DNA: TGTGCCAGCAGTTTAAGGGGGGCTGGGGCCAACGTCCTGACTTTC.

A few counts support this clone. The rearrangement joins TRBV13 to TRBJ2-6; the D gene is possibly TRBD1 (5 bases). V shed 2 bases and J shed 10 bases, with 12 bases lying between them. Per germline, CDR1 PRHDT and CDR2 FYEKMQ (reference sequence). The CDR3 totals 14 residues. CDR3 sequence reads: CASSLPGRENVLTF. CDR3 nucleotides: TGTGCCAGCAGCTTACCGGGCAGGGAAAACGTCCTGACTTTC. The variable domain in full, with the rest retrieved from reference TRBV13 and TRBJ2-6, is AAGVIQSPRHLIKEKRETATLKCYPIPRHDTVYWYQQGPGQDPQFLISFYEKMQSDKGSIPDRFSAQQFSDYHSELNMSSLELGDSALYFCASSLPGRENVLTFGAGSRLTVL.

This rearrangement joins TRBV2 to TRBJ2-2, with TRBD1 identical over 7 bases. CDR3 size: 15 residues. J gave up 1 base and V 7 bases, and 6 bases lay outside the gene matches. Germline V gives CDR1 SNHLY, CDR2 FYNNEI. CDR3 DNA: TGTGCCAGCAACCCACAGGGGATGAACACCGGGGAGCTGTTTTTT. This codes for CASNPQGMNTGELFF. The full variable domain, completed using reference TRBV2 and TRBJ2-2, is EPEVTQTPSHQVTQMGQEVILRCVPISNHLYFYWYRQILGQKVEFLVSFYNNEISEKSEIFDDQFSVERPDGSNFTLKIRSTKLEDSAMYFCASNPQGMNTGELFFGEGSRLTVL.

Regarding this clone: Relative to the germline gene, one junction end is altered; a read error may explain this. The gene calls are TRBV9 and TRBJ2-7; D is perhaps TRBD1 (5 bases). Germline lookup yields CDR1 SGDLS and CDR2 YYNGEE. CDR3 length: 16 residues. CDR3: CASTLPVGSGSSEQYF. The CDR3 DNA sequence: TGTGCCAGCACCCTCCCAGTGGGTTCAGGGTCCTCCGAGCAGTACTTC. The variable domain in full, with the rest retrieved from reference TRBV9 and TRBJ2-7, is DSGVTQTPKHLITATGQRVTLRCSPRSGDLSVYWYQQSLDQGLQFLIQYYNGEERAKGNILERFSAQQFPDLHSELNLSSLELGDSALYFCASTLPVGSGSSEQYFGPGTRLTVT.

The J gene is TRBJ2-7, the V gene TRBV19; D is possibly TRBD2 (6 bases). CDR3 length: 13 amino acids. The germline V and J ends were trimmed by 4 bases and 6 bases, with 13 bases remaining between them. Germline-derived CDR1 and CDR2 are LNHDA and SQIVND (reference sequence). DNA of the CDR3: TGTGCCAGTAGTAGGCGGGAACGGGCCGAGCAGTACTTC. Amino acid sequence: CASSRRERAEQYF.

This clone was picked up a small number of times. The CDR3 nucleotides read TGTGCCAGCAGCGCTACAGGGGGCCGAGAAGAAAAACTGTTTTTT. Translated: CASSATGGREEKLFF. This sequence joins TRBV9 and TRBJ1-4; 9 bases map to TRBD1. Germline trimming cut 3 bases from V and 8 bases from J; bases unmatched to any gene: 8. The CDR3 length is 15 residues. Germline V gene sequence: CDR1 SGDLS, CDR2 YYNGEE. Complete variable domain (other parts from reference TRBV9 and TRBJ1-4): DSGVTQTPKHLITATGQRVTLRCSPRSGDLSVYWYQQSLDQGLQFLIQYYNGEERAKGNILERFSAQQFPDLHSELNLSSLELGDSALYFCASSATGGREEKLFFGSGTQLSVL.

The rearrangement links TRBV30 to TRBJ2-5; 7 nucleotides align to TRBD1. V gave up 0 bases and J gave up 4 bases; unmatched junction bases: 8. CDR3 length: 15 residues. Per germline, CDR1 GTSNPN and CDR2 SVGIG (reference sequence). The CDR3 DNA reads as TGTGCCTGGAGTGTCCAGACAGGGTGGGGAGAGACCCAGTACTTC. This translates into CAWSVQTGWGETQYF.

This clone appeared a few times. The chain has TRBV29-1 and TRBJ2-5; weak D call: TRBD1 (6 bases). V was clipped by 5 bases and J by 2 bases, with 9 bases between them. Per the germline V gene, CDR1 is SQVTM and CDR2 is ANQGSEA. CDR3 size: 12 residues. The chain's CDR3 is CSVRTAQETQYF. CDR3 sequence (DNA): TGCAGCGTTAGGACAGCTCAAGAGACCCAGTACTTC.

This clone was seen a few times. The genes are TRBV2 and TRBJ1-4; no reliable D call. This CDR3 spans 15 amino acids. Germline CDR1 SNHLY, CDR2 FYNNEI. The V gene lost 0 bases and the J gene lost 3 bases, with 8 bases spanning the gap. Written as DNA, the CDR3 is TGTGCCAGCAGTGAAGCGGGTCTCCCTAATGAAAAACTGTTTTTT. This sequence encodes CASSEAGLPNEKLFF.

This sequence joins TRBV9 and TRBJ2-1; 9 nucleotides align to TRBD2. The CDR3 runs 16 residues. V shed 3 bases, J shed 4 bases, and the junction held 8 bases outside the gene matches. CDR1 is SGDLS, CDR2 YYNGEE, per germline. This CDR3 reads CASSAVSGRTYNEQFF. DNA of the CDR3: TGTGCCAGCAGCGCCGTGAGCGGGAGGACGTACAATGAGCAGTTCTTC.

The chain recombines TRBV4-2 with TRBJ2-3, with a possible D match to TRBD2 (5 bases). The length of the CDR3 is 15 residues. Trimming took 4 bases from V and 0 from J, leaving 11 bases between them. CDR1 and CDR2 (germline): LGHNA, YNFKEQ. CDR3 protein: CASSRETPSTDTQYF. The CDR3 DNA follows: TGTGCCAGCAGCCGGGAGACCCCTAGCACAGATACGCAGTATTTT.

The chain uses TRBV9 and TRBJ1-5, with D tentatively TRBD1 (6 bases). Trimming removed 4 bases at V and 4 bases at J, with 15 bases between. The CDR3 runs to 15 residues. Germline V gene sequence: CDR1 SGDLS, CDR2 YYNGEE. CDR3 in DNA: TGTGCCAGCAGCCCACGCGGGACACTGAATCAGCCCCAGCATTTT. This translates into CASSPRGTLNQPQHF.

This clone was seen a handful of times. The chain joins TRBV7-8 to TRBJ1-6, with TRBD1 identical over 8 bases. Germline values: CDR1 SGHVS, CDR2 FQNEAQ. With 1 base clipped from V and 10 bases from J, the junction kept 6 bases outside the gene matches. The CDR3 loop spans 15 amino acids. CDR3 bases: TGTGCCAGCAGCTTAGGACAGGGGATAGGATCACCCCTCCACTTT. This encodes CASSLGQGIGSPLHF.

The chain carries TRBV7-9 and TRBJ2-3; no reliable D call. The V end lost 4 bases, the J end lost 0 bases, and 5 bases lay between the germline ends. The CDR3 loop spans 13 amino acids. Germline V gene data show CDR1 as SEHNR and CDR2 as FQNEAQ (reference sequence). CDR3 protein: CASSYPSTDTQYF. The CDR3 DNA is TGTGCCAGCAGCTATCCTAGCACAGATACGCAGTATTTT.

This clone has a handful of counts. The sample contains more than one DNA sequence encoding this CDR3. This chain joins TRBV18 and TRBJ2-5, with D perhaps assigned TRBD1 or TRBD2 (5 bases each). From germline, CDR1 is KGHSH and CDR2 LQKENI. This CDR3 spans 13 amino acids. The V end lost 6 bases, the J end lost 3 bases, and 11 bases lay between the germline ends. CDR3 sequence reads: CASSPLGEETQYF. The CDR3 nucleotides are TGTGCCAGCTCCCCCCTGGGGGAAGAGACCCAGTACTTC.

In its sample, this clone was seen a few times. The chain is built from TRBV7-8 and TRBJ2-1; 7 bases match TRBD2. The CDR3 extends over 14 amino acids. CDR1 SGHVS and CDR2 FQNEAQ come from the germline V gene. Trimming at V came to 5 bases and at J to 6 bases, leaving 7 bases not matched to a gene. CDR3 in amino acids: CASSPGRTSNEQFF. As DNA, the CDR3 is TGTGCCAGCAGCCCCGGGAGGACTAGCAATGAGCAGTTCTTC.

There are a few counts of this clone. The chain couples TRBV30 to TRBJ1-2, with D maybe TRBD1 (5 bases). V lost 3 bases and J lost 6, with 8 bases in between. Germline V lookup: CDR1 GTSNPN, CDR2 SVGIG (reference sequence). The CDR3 covers 11 residues. The CDR3 nucleotides read TGTGCCTGGAGGTGGGGGAATGGCTACACCTTC. This translates into CAWRWGNGYTF.